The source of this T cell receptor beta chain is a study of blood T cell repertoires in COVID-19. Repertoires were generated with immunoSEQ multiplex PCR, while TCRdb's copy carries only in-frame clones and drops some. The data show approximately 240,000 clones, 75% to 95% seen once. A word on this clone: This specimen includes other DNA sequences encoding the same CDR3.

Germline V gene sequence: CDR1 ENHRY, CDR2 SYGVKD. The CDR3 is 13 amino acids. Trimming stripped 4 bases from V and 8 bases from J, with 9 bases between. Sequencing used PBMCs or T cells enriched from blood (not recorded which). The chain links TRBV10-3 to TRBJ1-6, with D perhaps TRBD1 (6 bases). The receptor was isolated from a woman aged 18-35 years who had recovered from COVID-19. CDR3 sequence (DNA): TGTGCCATCAGTGGACAGGTAGATTCACCCCTCCACTTT. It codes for CAISGQVDSPLHF.